This TCR beta chain was found in a study of shared clonotypes between healthy human individuals (TCRdb year 2020). About the study as a whole: A couple of women and a few men aged 18 to 49 years were included in the cohort. For each donor, three plates each were used for CD4 naive and CD4 memory, two plates were used for CD8 naive, and one plate was used for CD8 memory. To estimate repertoire size and how much clonotype sharing occurs between individuals, the study deeply sequenced the blood TCR repertoires of a handful of healthy adults. To increase sequencing depth and limit assay-specific biases, different laboratories used diverse techniques to prepare libraries and sequence TCR repertoires. Each donor's leukapheresis produced roughly between roughly 0.85 and 9.5 billion PBMCs.

CD8 naive samples were obtained by positive selection for CCR7 among CD45RO-negative cells, yielding a CD45RA+CCR7+ population from which TemRA cells were excluded. The donors were healthy, HIV-negative adults with no recently reported acute infections or vaccinations. Every donor was a Caucasian adult living in Nashville, Tennessee, USA. Blood was obtained by leukapheresis, after which PBMCs were separated by Ficoll-Histopaque density gradient centrifugation and cryopreserved in liquid nitrogen vapor phase. Analytical flow cytometry was used to check the purity and quantity of every magnetically sorted T cell population. From each sorted fraction, genomic DNA was isolated and quantified by UV absorbance on a Nanodrop 2000c. TCR CDR3 regions were amplified from genomic DNA by multiplex PCR using the deep immunoSEQ assay. Extracted genomic DNA from each cell subset was spread evenly across all wells of several immunoSEQ 96-well plates, with each plate serving as a replicate. For sorted subsets, approximately 210 ng genomic DNA, equal to 25,000 to 35,000 T cell genomes, was loaded into each replicate PCR. Purified libraries were measured with a Qubit 3.0 fluorometer, size-checked on a Bioanalyzer 2100, and measured again with the KAPA Library Quantification kit. Every immunoSEQ 96-well plate was sequenced on a separate single-read 150-cycle Illumina NextSeq 550 flow cell. In the paper's pipeline: Because only junctional sequences without quality scores were contained in the immunoSEQ output, filtering matching that applied to full-length reads could not be performed. Sequences were annotated with PyIR, a Python wrapper for IgBLAST v1.9, and V/J genes and CDR3 were assigned using IMGT germline references. Reads were removed for weak V/J assignments (E-value above 1e-6), missing CDR3, stop codons, out-of-frame junctions, or ambiguous translated residues. V3J clonotypes were defined as sequences sharing an identical inferred V gene, J gene, and CDR3 amino acid sequence. Percentage overlap between repertoires was calculated by dividing the number of shared unique clonotypes by the size of the smaller repertoire. Richness of each repertoire was evaluated using RTK rarefaction, the Chao1 estimator, and Recon v2.1 estimates of unobserved clonotypes. OLGA was used to compute generation probabilities for all TCRbeta clonotypes that the gDNA method yielded from a handful of donors. TCRdb limited this immuneACCESS table to in-frame rearrangements with V and J called. A share of clones is missing; checked studies link under half to unresolved V genes, and the rest is unexplained. The V and J calls and clone size are taken from that table; D and trimming were inferred from the DNA. The sample records about 2 million clones, about 95% of which are singletons. The top ten constitute around 1.2% of the sample.

In the case of this clone: The antigen this receptor binds is unknown. No much larger clonotype is one base removed from it; base qualities were not supplied.

Here is what the overall study found, with its caveats: Roughly 5.2% of naive CD4, roughly 3.5% of naive CD8, about 2.1% of memory CD4, and 0.35% to 0.4% of memory CD8 clonotypes were shared across several donors. Larger estimated clonotype richness was generally found for naive subsets than for memory subsets. Pairwise subsampling indicated that sequencing depth was expected to affect the degree of clonotype sharing among donors. The small number of donors limited the genetic and exposure-history diversity represented. Rarefaction of sorted-subset datasets indicated incomplete sequencing despite the large sequencing depth. Compared with non-shared clonotypes, the clonotypes found in all four sorted-subset donors had higher generation probabilities. Sampling was limited to blood, and TCR repertoires in tissue likely differ from TCR repertoires in blood.

For CDR1 and CDR2, the germline V gene (reference sequence) lists SEHNR and FQNEAQ. The CDR3, from cysteine to phenylalanine, totals 16 residues. Only CDR3 DNA remains: 48 bases, in frame from the first base. Deletion took 2 bases off V and 0 bases off J, with a span of 14 bases between the germline ends. This receptor was obtained from a man in his late teens or twenties in good health. Rearrangement joined TRBV7-9 to TRBJ2-7; possibly the D gene is TRBD1, per 5 matching bases. The specimen was naive CD8+ T cells sorted from blood. The cell subset or site label on this specimen signifies: CD45RA+CCR7+. The CDR3 sequence is CASSLRGGASSYEQYF. Here is the DNA: TGTGCCAGCAGCTTAAGGGGTGGGGCTAGCTCCTACGAGCAGTACTTC. With the rest looked up from the reference TRBV7-9 and TRBJ2-7 genes rather than sequenced, the full variable domain is DTGVSQNPRHKITKRGQNVTFRCDPISEHNRLYWYRQTLGQGPEFLTYFQNEAQLEKSRLLSDRFSAERPKGSFSTLEIQRTEQGDSAMYLCASSLRGGASSYEQYFGPGTRLTVT.